Below, 3 T cell receptor beta chains from the same sample are listed, as sequenced in a study of CD8 T cells in ankylosing spondylitis. Overall study findings and caveats: Characteristic of ankylosing spondylitis blood, it appeared, was a TCR beta motif comprising about eight highly homologous variants.

A single record per CDR3 protein comes from TCRdb applying MiXCR to the 5' RACE reads. Here the sample spans about 210,000 distinct CDR3 sequences, 7% to 8% being singletons. Antigens for these TCRs are unknown. Sequencing was carried out using blood, either unsorted or a sorted T cell fraction (not recorded which). Source of these receptors: a male donor with ankylosing spondylitis.

CDR3 DNA: TGTGCCAGCTCTCTTTGGGAGGGGAGGACCTACGAGCAGTACTTC. Amino acid sequence: CASSLWEGRTYEQYF. The gene calls are TRBV18 and TRBJ2-7, with 7 bases lining up with TRBD2. Germline values: CDR1 KGHSH, CDR2 LQKENI. The length of the CDR3 is 15 residues. Trimming took 6 bases from V and 2 from J; bases not matched to a gene: 10.

This clonotype was seen many times. This rearrangement joins TRBV27 to TRBJ2-1; a weak D match, TRBD2 (6 bases). Per germline, CDR1 MNHEY and CDR2 SMNVEV (reference sequence). V lost 3 bases and J 5 bases, leaving 14 bases between the germline ends. The CDR3 has 15 residues. CDR3 coding DNA: TGTGCCAGCAGTTTGGGGCGGAGCGGGCACAATGAGCAGTTCTTC. It is translated as CASSLGRSGHNEQFF.

This clonotype was seen at least ten times. J is TRBJ2-1 and V is TRBV4-3; D ambiguous. The V and J ends lost 0 bases and 0 bases respectively, with 12 bases between them. This CDR3 has 17 residues. CDR1 is LGHNA, CDR2 YSLEER, per germline. The CDR3 here is CASSQDLSQDSYNEQFF. The DNA of the CDR3 is TGCGCCAGCAGCCAAGATTTGAGCCAGGACTCCTACAATGAGCAGTTCTTC.